This entry lists 31 T cell receptor beta chains sequenced from one sample in a study of human T cells and chemical hapten exposure. TCRdb reprocessed the RACE reads with MiXCR, giving one entry per CDR3 protein. This sample has more than 65,000 distinct CDR3 sequences, with 7% to 8% found just once. Described time point: patch test 1, 2 weeks after DPC sensitization. Described treatment: therapeutic diphenylcyclopropenone sensitization with weekly scalp DPC. The sequencing used whole blood, collected in connection with sensitization to the hapten diphenylcyclopropenone (DPC). Receptor source: a woman under 40 with alopecia areata. Some clones in this sample may be carry-over from other donors' samples.

This clonotype was counted at least ten times. This rearrangement joins TRBV5-1 to TRBJ2-5; 10 bases are shared with TRBD2. This CDR3 spans 16 amino acids. Germline V CDR1 and CDR2: SGHRS, YFSETQ. V was pared by 4 bases and J by 5 bases, with 11 bases of the junction left unmatched. The CDR3 bases are TGCGCCAGCAGCCCTCCCGGGACTAGCGCGAGGGAGACCCAGTACTTC. This codes for CASSPPGTSARETQYF.

The rearrangement uses TRBV7-9 and TRBJ1-4, with TRBD1 as a possible D gene (5 bases). Looked up from germline, CDR1 is SEHNR and CDR2 is FQNEAQ (reference sequence). The CDR3 is 16 residues long. Trimming shortened V by 4 bases and J by 8 bases, and 20 bases separated the two germline ends. CDR3: CASSSGKQDCEEKLFF. CDR3 sequence (DNA): TGTGCCAGCAGCTCCGGGAAACAGGACTGTGAGGAAAAACTGTTTTTT.

About this clonotype itself: This may be a read error, as it is one base from a much larger clone. The chain employs TRBV18 and TRBJ1-1; D gene ambiguous. The germline V gene encodes CDR1 KGHSH and CDR2 LQKENI. Trimming left V 5 bases short and J 0 bases short, with 22 bases between. This CDR3 comprises 18 residues. The CDR3: CASSSFARASGVNTEAFF. The CDR3 region has the DNA TGTGCCAGCTCATCGTTTGCGAGGGCCTCCGGAGTGAACACTGAAGCTTTCTTT.

This clonotype was counted at least ten times. The V and J genes are TRBV18 and TRBJ1-1; no firm D call. Trimming left V 0 bases short and J 3 bases short, with 11 bases between. The V gene's germline CDR1 is KGHSH and CDR2 LQKENI. CDR3 length equals 15 residues. The CDR3 region has the DNA TGTGCCAGCTCACCACCCGCGGGGTTCGACACTGAAGCTTTCTTT. Translated, it gives CASSPPAGFDTEAFF.

This clonotype appeared many times. CDR3 sequence (DNA): TGCGCCAGCAGCCAAGATAGAAGTTCTCCCTACAATGAGCAGTTCTTC. Translated, it gives CASSQDRSSPYNEQFF. This chain joins TRBV4-1 and TRBJ2-1, with no clear D. This CDR3 spans 16 amino acids. Germline V gives CDR1 MGHRA, CDR2 YSYEKL. V was shortened by 0 bases and J by 2 bases, with 11 bases between the two germline ends.

The table lists this clonotype with many counts. This rearrangement joins TRBV19 to TRBJ2-5, with 11 bases that match TRBD2. V lost 8 bases and J lost 3; bases outside the gene matches: 8. The CDR3 covers 15 residues. Germline V gene lookup returns CDR1 LNHDA and CDR2 SQIVND (reference sequence). CDR3 DNA sequence: TGTGCCAGTGGCAACGGGGGACTAGCGGAAGAGACCCAGTACTTC. Translated: CASGNGGLAEETQYF.

This clonotype was recorded a few times. The gene calls are TRBV12-3 or TRBV12-4 and TRBJ1-2, with 10 nucleotides matching TRBD1. With V trimmed by 5 bases and J by 3 bases, 15 bases remained unmatched. The CDR3 runs 18 residues. The CDR3 coding sequence is TGTGCCAGCAGTCCCCCCTATCCGGGACAGGGGAACTACTATGGCTACACCTTC. It yields the protein CASSPPYPGQGNYYGYTF.

This clonotype was observed at least ten times. This chain connects TRBV20-1 to TRBJ1-6; D perhaps matches TRBD1 (6 bases). Per germline, CDR1 DFQATT and CDR2 SNEGSKA (reference sequence). This CDR3 is built from 13 residues. V was pared by 6 bases and J by 7 bases, with 13 bases between. CDR3 in amino acids: CSAGRTDNSPLHF. In DNA form, the CDR3 reads TGCAGTGCGGGACGGACAGACAATTCACCCCTCCACTTT.

This clonotype has ten or more counts. This rearrangement joins TRBV10-3 to TRBJ2-7, with 11 positions matching TRBD1. With V trimmed by 6 bases and J by 5 bases, 6 bases remained unmatched. The V gene's germline CDR1 is ENHRY and CDR2 SYGVKD. This CDR3 region has 14 residues. CDR3 sequence (DNA): TGTGCCATCAGGGGAGGACAGGGGGCACACGAGCAGTACTTC. It translates to CAIRGGQGAHEQYF.

The genes are TRBV30 and TRBJ1-5; D might be TRBD1 (6 bases). The CDR3 extends over 16 amino acids. The V end was cut by 0 bases, the J end by 4 bases, with 16 bases between. Germline CDR1 GTSNPN, CDR2 SVGIG (reference sequence). CDR3: CAWSVFQGSLNQPQHF. The CDR3 DNA is TGTGCCTGGAGTGTATTTCAGGGGTCTCTTAATCAGCCCCAGCATTTT.

This clonotype came up many times. The chain links TRBV19 to TRBJ2-3, with D perhaps TRBD1 (5 bases). From germline, CDR1 is LNHDA and CDR2 SQIVND (reference sequence). V lost 3 bases and J lost 2, with 6 bases in between. The CDR3 runs 13 residues. The CDR3: CASSMGHTDTQYF. CDR3 nucleotide sequence: TGTGCCAGTAGTATGGGGCACACAGATACGCAGTATTTT.

This clonotype was picked up many times. The genes are TRBV29-1 and TRBJ1-1; no firm D call. V was clipped by 6 bases and J by 2 bases, with 10 bases between them. CDR3 length: 12 amino acids. Per the germline V gene, CDR1 is SQVTM and CDR2 is ANQGSEA. CDR3 sequence: CSVTSTNTEAFF. CDR3 bases: TGCAGCGTCACAAGCACCAACACTGAAGCTTTCTTT.

This clonotype has more than one count but fewer than ten. This rearrangement joins TRBV30 to TRBJ2-7, with D unclear. V gave up 4 bases and J gave up 2 bases, with 12 bases separating them. The CDR3 contains 13 residues. CDR1 and CDR2 from the germline V gene are GTSNPN and SVGIG (reference sequence). The CDR3 loop reads CAWTRLGPYEQYF. CDR3 DNA: TGTGCCTGGACCCGCCTAGGGCCCTACGAGCAGTACTTC.

The V call is TRBV6-1, the J call TRBJ2-1; TRBD2 matches at 11 bases. This CDR3 region has 16 residues. Germline lookup yields CDR1 MNHNS and CDR2 SASEGT. Losses at the gene ends were 4 bases for V and 9 bases for J; bases not matched to a gene: 11. CDR3 sequence: CASSVLNSGGAGEQFF. CDR3 nucleotide sequence: TGTGCCAGCAGTGTACTCAATAGCGGGGGGGCCGGTGAGCAGTTCTTC.

V gene TRBV7-3 combines with J gene TRBJ2-1; D is perhaps TRBD2 (5 bases). This CDR3 comprises 14 residues. With 3 bases removed from V and 5 bases from J, the gap between germline ends came to 11 bases. CDR1 is SGHTA and CDR2 is FQGTGA in the germline V gene. The CDR3 DNA is TGTGCCAGCAGCTTTCGAGCGGAAAACAATGAGCAGTTCTTC. As protein: CASSFRAENNEQFF.

This clonotype was counted a few times. The V gene is TRBV6-6, the J gene TRBJ2-6; 8 bases are shared with TRBD1. The CDR3 sequence is 16 residues long. The germline CDR1 and CDR2 sequences are MNHNY and SVGAGI (reference sequence). Losses at the gene ends were 10 bases for V and 0 bases for J; bases not matched to a gene: 8. The CDR3 loop reads CAISGQGNSGANVLTF. For the CDR3, the DNA is TGTGCCATCTCTGGACAGGGCAACTCTGGGGCCAACGTCCTGACTTTC.

In its sample, this clonotype was seen a few times. Written as DNA, the CDR3 is TGCAGCGGGAGACTAGCGCTGAGCACAGATACGCAGTATTTT. Translation: CSGRLALSTDTQYF. The V and J genes are TRBV29-1 and TRBJ2-3; 8 bases are shared with TRBD2. The CDR3 is 14 residues long. Germline CDR1 reads SQVTM; CDR2 reads ANQGSEA. The V and J ends lost 7 bases and 0 bases, in that order; junction bases with no gene match: 6.

This clonotype was counted at least ten times. The chain carries TRBV5-1 and TRBJ1-1; no clear D. The V gene's germline CDR1 is SGHRS and CDR2 YFSETQ. This CDR3 spans 14 amino acids. With 3 bases removed from V and 3 bases from J, the gap between germline ends came to 12 bases. This CDR3 is CASSSIGGDTEAFF. In DNA, the CDR3 is TGCGCCAGCAGCTCTATAGGAGGCGACACTGAAGCTTTCTTT.

CDR3 nucleotides: TGTGCCAGCAGTTATCAGGAGGGTAACTATGGCTACACCTTC. Its protein is CASSYQEGNYGYTF. The chain recombines TRBV6-6 with TRBJ1-2; no clear D gene. Per germline, CDR1 MNHNY and CDR2 SVGAGI (reference sequence). The germline V and J ends were trimmed by 3 bases and 1 base, with 9 bases remaining between them. The CDR3 extends over 14 amino acids.

The chain links TRBV5-1 to TRBJ2-7; unclear D gene. The germline V gene encodes CDR1 SGHRS and CDR2 YFSETQ. This CDR3 has 14 residues. V dropped 0 bases and J dropped 3 bases, with 10 bases sitting between them. CDR3 nucleotides: TGCGCCAGCAGCTTGGAACAGAATAGCTACGAGCAGTACTTC. Residues: CASSLEQNSYEQYF.

This clonotype appeared a few times. V usage is TRBV14 and J usage is TRBJ2-1, with 9 bases fitting TRBD1. The CDR3 is 15 residues long. The V gene's germline CDR1 is SGHDN and CDR2 FVKESK. After removal of 0 bases from V and 8 bases from J, the junction contained 5 bases not matched to a gene. The CDR3 DNA follows: TGTGCCAGCAGCCAAGACTACAGGGGGCACGATGAGCAGTTCTTC. Translating gives CASSQDYRGHDEQFF.

In this sample, this clonotype turned up many times. The gene calls are TRBV2 and TRBJ2-3; D uncertain. Between the trimmed V and J ends, which lost 3 bases and 0 bases, there was a span of 16 bases. This CDR3 is 17 amino acids long. Germline lookup yields CDR1 SNHLY and CDR2 FYNNEI. This CDR3 reads CASSDFTGTASTDTQYF. Written as DNA, the CDR3 is TGTGCCAGCAGTGATTTCACCGGAACAGCTAGCACAGATACGCAGTATTTT.

This clonotype has a count of ten or more. The genes are TRBV29-1 and TRBJ2-1, with 16 bases identical to TRBD2. Unmatched junction bases numbered 7, after V lost 6 bases and J lost 8 bases. CDR1 and CDR2 (germline): SQVTM, ANQGSEA. This CDR3 is 15 amino acids long. The CDR3 DNA follows: TGCAGCGTAGGGACTAGCGGGGGGGCAGTCGATGAGCAGTTCTTC. This gives the protein CSVGTSGGAVDEQFF.

The chain couples TRBV13 to TRBJ2-1, with 9 bases identical to TRBD2. V lost 5 bases, J lost 4 bases, and 6 bases stayed unmatched. Germline V gene lookup returns CDR1 PRHDT and CDR2 FYEKMQ (reference sequence). This CDR3 spans 15 amino acids. The CDR3 DNA is TGTGCCAGCAGCGTTCGACTAGCGGAGTACAATGAGCAGTTCTTC. Its translation: CASSVRLAEYNEQFF. The full variable domain, with the rest looked up from reference TRBV13 and TRBJ2-1, is AAGVIQSPRHLIKEKRETATLKCYPIPRHDTVYWYQQGPGQDPQFLISFYEKMQSDKGSIPDRFSAQQFSDYHSELNMSSLELGDSALYFCASSVRLAEYNEQFFGPGTRLTVL.

Many counts were recorded for this clonotype. The gene calls are TRBV19 and TRBJ2-1; 7 bases match TRBD2. Trimming took 4 bases from V and 4 from J; bases not matched to a gene: 4. Per the germline V gene, CDR1 is LNHDA and CDR2 is SQIVND (reference sequence). CDR3 length: 14 residues. CDR3 protein: CASSSLAEYNEQFF. In nucleotides, the CDR3 is TGTGCCAGTAGTAGCCTAGCGGAATACAATGAGCAGTTCTTC.

This clonotype was observed at least ten times. The chain combines TRBV5-4 with TRBJ2-3, with unresolved D. The germline CDR1 and CDR2 sequences are SGHNT and YYREEE (reference sequence). This CDR3 has 14 amino acids. Trimming shortened V by 2 bases and J by 7 bases, and 14 bases separated the two germline ends. In DNA form, the CDR3 reads TGTGCCAGCAGCTTAAGACTCTGGCCTTATACGCAGTATTTT. Its protein product is CASSLRLWPYTQYF.

This sequence joins TRBV12-3 or TRBV12-4 and TRBJ2-7, with D hard to call. The CDR3 spans 13 residues. V was shortened by 5 bases and J by 6 bases, with 14 bases between the two germline ends. CDR3 in DNA: TGTGCCAGCAGTCCTTCAGGTCCTCTCGAGCAGTACTTC. Translated, it gives CASSPSGPLEQYF.

The table lists this clonotype with many counts. This chain joins TRBV2 and TRBJ1-1; D ambiguous. CDR3 length equals 15 residues. CDR1 and CDR2 from the germline V gene are SNHLY and FYNNEI. V dropped 1 base and J dropped 3 bases, with 12 bases sitting between them. CDR3 nucleotides: TGTGCCAGCAGTGAAGGCCGGGCCCCTGACACTGAAGCTTTCTTT. It translates to CASSEGRAPDTEAFF.

This clonotype was seen only once. It may be a read error: a sequence one base away is much more abundant. The V gene is TRBV12-3 or TRBV12-4, the J gene TRBJ2-1, with 8 bases lining up with TRBD2. CDR3 length equals 15 residues. The CDR3: CASSSQAGAYSEQFF. As DNA, the CDR3 is TGTGCCAGCAGTTCCCAAGCGGGGGCCTACAGTGAGCAGTTCTTC.

This chain connects TRBV12-3 or TRBV12-4 to TRBJ1-2; 7 bases align to TRBD1. The CDR3 has 11 amino acids. The trim removed 5 bases at V and 9 bases at J, leaving 3 bases unmatched. Here the CDR3 reads CASSMGQSYTF. CDR3 sequence (DNA): TGTGCCAGCAGTATGGGACAGAGCTACACCTTC.

Turning to this clonotype: A junction end diverges from the germline sequence, so it may reflect a read error. This chain links TRBV12-3 or TRBV12-4 with TRBJ2-7; D possibly corresponds to TRBD2 (7 bases). The CDR3 contains 15 residues. The CDR3 nucleotides are TGTGCCAGCAGCCCCCCTGGGGGGGCCTCCTCCGAGCAGTACTTC. It yields the protein CASSPPGGASSEQYF.